These 16 T cell receptor beta chains share one sample of origin, sequenced in a study of T cell repertoires in cytomegalovirus infection. One entry per CDR3 protein results from TCRdb running MiXCR on the reads. The top ten clones hold 20% to 25% of a sample with about 180,000 distinct CDR3 sequences, about a sixth of them seen once. The sample consisted of CD8+ T cells from PBMCs. All receptors come from a human donor in good health (CMV status not recorded). Some clones in this sample may be carry-over from other donors' samples.

Only a few counts were recorded for this clonotype. This rearrangement joins TRBV28 to TRBJ2-7, with 9 bases that match TRBD1. The CDR3 spans 15 residues. The trim removed 7 bases at V and 3 bases at J, leaving 10 bases unmatched. From germline, CDR1 is MDHEN and CDR2 SYDVKM. CDR3 bases: TGTGCCAGCACAATAGAACCGGGACAGGGCTACGAGCAGTACTTC. Protein sequence: CASTIEPGQGYEQYF.

V usage is TRBV30 and J usage is TRBJ2-7; the match to TRBD1 covers 12 bases. Germline lookup yields CDR1 GTSNPN and CDR2 SVGIG (reference sequence). V dropped 1 base and J dropped 6; count of bases not matched to a gene: 4. The CDR3 consists of 14 residues. CDR3 bases: TGTGCCTGGAGTGGCGGGACAGGGGGCTTCGAGCAGTACTTC. Amino acid sequence: CAWSGGTGGFEQYF.

This clonotype was counted only a few times. The V call is TRBV12-3 or TRBV12-4, the J call TRBJ2-7, with a possible D match to TRBD1 (5 bases). The CDR3 totals 14 residues. The V and J ends lost 2 bases and 3 bases respectively, with 11 bases between them. The CDR3 DNA reads TGTGCCAGCAGTTTAAAAAAAGGGGACTACGAGCAGTACTTC. Amino acid sequence: CASSLKKGDYEQYF.

The rearrangement joins TRBV20-1 to TRBJ2-7, with D unresolved. Germline CDR1 and CDR2: DFQATT and SNEGSKA (reference sequence). This CDR3 has 10 residues. V lost 5 bases and J lost 2, with 4 bases in between. CDR3 protein: CSAAPYEQYF. The CDR3 nucleotides are TGCAGTGCTGCCCCCTACGAGCAGTACTTC.

The V gene is TRBV4-1, the J gene TRBJ2-3; D not certain. The V end lost 5 bases, the J end lost 1 base, and 16 bases lay between the germline ends. The CDR3 is 16 residues long. The V gene's germline CDR1 is MGHRA and CDR2 YSYEKL. CDR3 region: CASSNYAERRTDTQYF. The CDR3 nucleotides read TGCGCCAGCAGCAACTACGCAGAGAGACGCACAGATACGCAGTATTTT.

This clonotype was observed a handful of times. The gene calls are TRBV2 and TRBJ1-2, with 11 bases fitting TRBD1. From germline, CDR1 is SNHLY and CDR2 FYNNEI. Trimming at V came to 8 bases and at J to 5 bases, leaving 13 bases not matched to a gene. The CDR3 totals 16 residues. In nucleotides, the CDR3 is TGTGCCAGCCCTGACCGGGACAGGGGGAGCGTGTATGGCTACACCTTC. Encoded protein: CASPDRDRGSVYGYTF.

This clonotype appeared many times. The chain uses TRBV11-1 and TRBJ2-7; 9 bases map to TRBD1. V shed 1 base and J 6 bases; nucleotides not matched to a gene: 4. This CDR3 is built from 14 residues. CDR1 SGHAT and CDR2 FQDESV come from the germline V gene (reference sequence). CDR3 sequence: CASSLVGQGREQYF. The CDR3 DNA follows: TGTGCCAGCAGCTTAGTGGGACAGGGTCGCGAGCAGTACTTC.

The CDR3 DNA reads as TGTGCCAGCAGCCAGACAGGAGCTAACACTGAAGCTTTCTTT. Translated, it gives CASSQTGANTEAFF. V usage is TRBV11-3 and J usage is TRBJ1-1, with D perhaps matching TRBD1 (6 bases). The V gene's germline CDR1 is SGHNT and CDR2 YENEEA. There are 14 residues in the CDR3. Trimming took off 5 bases at V and 2 bases at J, with 12 bases between the two ends.

In this sample, this clonotype turned up a few times. The J gene is TRBJ2-7, the V gene TRBV4-1; 8 nucleotides align to TRBD2. The CDR3 is 13 amino acids. Trimming cost V 7 bases and J 5 bases; bases outside gene matches: 7. Germline V gene sequence: CDR1 MGHRA, CDR2 YSYEKL. The CDR3 reads CASTPGGVNEQYF. CDR3 nucleotides: TGCGCCAGCACCCCGGGAGGGGTTAACGAGCAGTACTTC.

This clonotype was found many times. The V and J genes are TRBV7-9 and TRBJ1-5; possible D gene TRBD1, 5 bases. CDR3 size: 14 residues. V was cut by 5 bases and J by 1 base, with 9 bases left in between. Germline V gene lookup returns CDR1 SEHNR and CDR2 FQNEAQ (reference sequence). The CDR3 region has the DNA TGTGCCAGCAGCACGGGGGAGAGCAATCAGCCCCAGCATTTT. As protein: CASSTGESNQPQHF.

This clonotype was detected only a few times. The gene calls are TRBV28 and TRBJ2-7; 7 nucleotides line up with TRBD1. This CDR3 is built from 14 residues. The germline CDR1 and CDR2 sequences are MDHEN and SYDVKM. The V gene end was trimmed by 3 bases and the J gene end by 2 bases; junction bases not matched to a gene: 4. CDR3 in DNA: TGTGCCAGCAGTTTTGATCAGGGGGCCTACGAGCAGTACTTC. Translation gives CASSFDQGAYEQYF. Using reference TRBV28 and TRBJ2-7 for the parts outside the CDR3, the full variable domain is DVKVTQSSRYLVKRTGEKVFLECVQDMDHENMFWYRQDPGLGLRLIYFSYDVKMKEKGDIPEGYSVSREKKERFSLILESASTNQTSMYLCASSFDQGAYEQYFGPGTRLTVT.

The rearrangement links TRBV12-3 or TRBV12-4 to TRBJ2-7, with 8 nucleotides matching TRBD1. Trimming cost V 3 bases and J 3 bases; bases outside gene matches: 10. The CDR3 runs to 16 residues. CDR3 nucleotide sequence: TGTGCCAGCAGTTTCGTGACGAAGACAGGGGTCTACGAGCAGTACTTC. Translating it yields CASSFVTKTGVYEQYF.

This clonotype was seen only a few times. The chain is built from TRBV12-3 or TRBV12-4 and TRBJ1-5; weak D call: TRBD1 (5 bases). Trimming left V 5 bases short and J 1 base short, with 12 bases between. CDR3 length equals 15 residues. The DNA for the CDR3 is TGTGCCAGCAGTCGGGGACTGGTAAGCAATCAGCCCCAGCATTTT. Encoded protein: CASSRGLVSNQPQHF.

Many counts were recorded for this clonotype. The chain carries TRBV7-2 and TRBJ1-1, with D hard to call. Germline-derived CDR1 and CDR2 are SGHTA and FQGNSA. The CDR3 loop spans 15 amino acids. Trimming cost V 2 bases and J 0 bases, with 10 bases left between them. The chain's CDR3 is CASSLRSGVNTEAFF. CDR3 nucleotides: TGTGCCAGCAGCTTAAGGTCCGGGGTGAACACTGAAGCTTTCTTT.

V and J are TRBV20-1 and TRBJ2-7; D may be TRBD1 or TRBD2 (5 bases each). The CDR3 is 15 amino acids. CDR1 and CDR2 (germline): DFQATT, SNEGSKA (reference sequence). V was trimmed by 0 bases and J by 0 bases, leaving 12 bases between them. The CDR3 reads CSARDGALNSYEQYF. The CDR3 DNA sequence: TGCAGTGCTAGAGACGGGGCGCTTAACTCCTACGAGCAGTACTTC.

In its sample, this clonotype was seen a few times. The chain uses TRBV20-1 and TRBJ1-6; 9 bases map to TRBD1. Germline values: CDR1 DFQATT, CDR2 SNEGSKA (reference sequence). The CDR3 consists of 17 residues. J gave up 0 bases and V 6 bases, and 9 bases lay outside the gene matches. The CDR3 sequence is CSARDREETSYNSPLHF. The CDR3 nucleotides read TGCAGTGCGAGGGACAGGGAAGAAACCTCCTATAATTCACCCCTCCACTTT.